This TCR beta chain comes out of a study of cytomegalovirus exposure and HLA in healthy donors. Germline CDR1 reads SQVTM; CDR2 reads ANQGSEA. The CDR3 length is 13 residues. The V gene lost 7 bases and the J gene lost 5 bases, with 17 bases spanning the gap. PCR used 60 Vbeta primers and 13 Jbeta primers. Clones were sequenced by immunoSEQ multiplex PCR, and TCRdb holds only the in-frame ones, with some missing. Of 180,000 or so clones detected, 70% to 80% appear once; the ten largest clones hold less than 1.5%. The sequence came from a man aged 18 to 29 in good health and CMV-seronegative. This sequence joins TRBV29-1 and TRBJ1-2; D is possibly TRBD1 (6 bases). Sequenced input: PBMCs. The CDR3 region has the DNA TGCAGCGCTGCGACGGACAGAGCTTATGGCTACACCTTC. Translation: CSAATDRAYGYTF.